The clone carrying this TCR beta chain has just a few counts. Its antigen is unknown. Libraries were prepared by immunoSEQ multiplex PCR; TCRdb keeps only in-frame clonotypes and omits some of them. The data show more than 50,000 clones, 76% seen once. The data were taken from a study of vaccination effects on CD4 cells after COVID-19. Study-wide context: Samples gathered post-vaccine arrived a median of 72 days past the second dose. Study results and caveats: The study found that only 1 of 255 vaccine-induced clones from healthy vaccinees cross-reacted with common cold coronaviruses. Both infection-induced and vaccine-induced clones contracted markedly at late post-vaccination timepoints.

Viral peptide pools were used in the ViraFEST assay to expand antigen-specific CD4+ T cells, and sequencing came afterward. Subsequent to less than eleven days of culture, CD4+ T cells were isolated. The participants, recipients of two vaccine doses, got either BNT162b2 or mRNA-1273. Researchers swapped half the medium for IL-2 medium on both days 3 and 7. This sequence was found in a human donor who received a COVID-19 vaccine. The sequencing used CD4+ T cells from PBMCs cultured with HCoV-OC43 spike peptides, collected after COVID-19 vaccination. Sample subset: HCoV-OC43 spike overlapping peptide pool stimulation.

DNA for the CDR3: TGCGCCAGCACCACAATACAGGGGGAGGATGGCTACACCTTC. Amino acid sequence: CASTTIQGEDGYTF. The chain is built from TRBV5-1 and TRBJ1-2; TRBD1 matches at 8 bases. The trim removed 6 bases at V and 6 bases at J, leaving 10 bases unmatched. Germline lookup yields CDR1 SGHRS and CDR2 YFSETQ. The CDR3 covers 14 residues.